This TCR beta chain was obtained from a study of blood T cell repertoires in COVID-19 (dated by TCRdb to between 2020 and 2021). Study-level background: Samples from collaborators originated in the United States, Italy and Spain and spanned both the acute and convalescent phases of COVID-19. Samples were obtained from the ongoing ImmuneRACE study (first 160 participants) and from some 1,300 subjects provided by 6 global collaborators. The repertoires were released in a freely available public database meant as a resource for research on the immune response to SARS-CoV-2. Where available, HLA class I and class II types were taken from metadata supplied by the sample provider and were not determined by assay-based typing. Subjects who had been exposed to COVID-19, were actively infected with it, or had recovered from it provided the deeply sampled blood TCRbeta repertoires that made up the dataset. Nearly every sample came with metadata listing a de-identified subject ID, COVID-19 status, age in years and sex. The material from the prospective study consisted of cDNA or gDNA derived from T cells, B-cell-depleted T cells, or PBMCs.

The germline V gene supplies CDR1 MNHNS and CDR2 SASEGT. Including the terminal cysteine and phenylalanine, the CDR3 comprises 15 residues. The CDR3 DNA has 45 bases and is translated from base 1. V lost 7 bases and J lost 2 bases; the stretch between them is 15 bases long. What the authors observed across the whole study: Clinical and demographic metadata were provided uncurated, with the amount varying by source and participant.

TCRbeta CDR3 regions were amplified from genomic DNA using the immunoSEQ Assay, a bias-controlled multiplex PCR. The source study handled its data this way. Nucleated cell counts per sample were estimated from amplification of reference gene primers within the assay. Sequence reads were collapsed and filtered to measure the absolute abundance of every unique TCRbeta CDR3 rearrangement. For each sample, productive Simpson clonality was calculated as the square root of Simpson's diversity index across productive rearrangements. TCRdb re-hosts the immuneACCESS table, in-frame sequences only. Its copies lack some clones; in the studies checked, an unresolved V gene accounts for under half of them, and the cause for the rest is not known. The DNA gave D and trimming, while V, J and clone size come from that table. The sample table lists some 340,000 clones, around 83% of them with a count of one. Around 3% of the sample rests with the top ten.

With regard to this clone: Its antigen is still unknown. The input lacks base qualities; no much larger clone sits a single base away.

Collaborating institutions collected whole blood in K2EDTA tubes following their own protocols. For TCRbeta analysis, collaborators shipped samples as frozen whole blood, isolated PBMCs, or DNA extracted from either of those sample types. This clonotype was sampled from a man aged 25-45 years with active or convalescent COVID-19. Sequenced input: peripheral blood. Recombination connected TRBV6-1 to TRBJ1-5; TRBD1 is a possible D gene, resting on 5 matching bases. The CDR3 has the sequence CASTWGGIGNQPQHF. The DNA reads as follows: TGTGCCAGCACCTGGGGGGGGATTGGCAATCAGCCCCAGCATTTT.